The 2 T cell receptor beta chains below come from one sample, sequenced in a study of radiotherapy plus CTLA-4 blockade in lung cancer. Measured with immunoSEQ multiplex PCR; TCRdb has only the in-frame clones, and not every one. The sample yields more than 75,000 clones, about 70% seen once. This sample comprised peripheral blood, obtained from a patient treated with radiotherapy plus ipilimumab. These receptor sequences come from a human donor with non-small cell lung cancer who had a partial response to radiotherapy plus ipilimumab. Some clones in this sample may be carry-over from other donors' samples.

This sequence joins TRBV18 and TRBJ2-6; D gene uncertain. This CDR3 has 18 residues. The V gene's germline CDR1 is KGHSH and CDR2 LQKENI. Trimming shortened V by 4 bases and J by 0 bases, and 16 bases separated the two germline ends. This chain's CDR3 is CASSLVVPDNSGANVLTF. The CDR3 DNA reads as TGTGCCAGCTCACTTGTTGTTCCCGACAACTCTGGGGCCAACGTCCTGACTTTC.

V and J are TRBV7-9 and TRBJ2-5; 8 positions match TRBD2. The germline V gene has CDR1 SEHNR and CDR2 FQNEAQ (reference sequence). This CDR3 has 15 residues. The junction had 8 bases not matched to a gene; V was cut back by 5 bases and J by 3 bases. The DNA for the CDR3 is TGTGCCAGCAGCCGCGGGGGGCCGGCGGAAGAGACCCAGTACTTC. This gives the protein CASSRGGPAEETQYF. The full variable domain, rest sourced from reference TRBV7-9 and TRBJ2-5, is DTGVSQNPRHKITKRGQNVTFRCDPISEHNRLYWYRQTLGQGPEFLTYFQNEAQLEKSRLLSDRFSAERPKGSFSTLEIQRTEQGDSAMYLCASSRGGPAEETQYFGPGTRLLVL.